The text below deals with one TCR beta chain. The antigen is not known. These data come from a study of cytomegalovirus exposure and HLA in healthy donors. General study results and limits: The study listed approximately 160 cytomegalovirus-associated TCR beta chains. Under in vitro conditions, three CMV-associated chains were confirmed as specific for CMV antigens.

Measured with immunoSEQ multiplex PCR; TCRdb has only the in-frame clones, and not every one. Among about 260,000 clones, less than 95% were seen once, and the ten largest hold 3% to 3.5%. The 120-subject validation cohort, separate from the approximately 670-subject first cohort, included the donors. CDR3 length: 13 amino acids. The V gene's germline CDR1 is SEHNR and CDR2 FQNEAQ (reference sequence). The TCR originated in a woman aged 25 to 45 in good health and CMV-seronegative. V gene TRBV7-9 combines with J gene TRBJ2-7; a possible D gene is TRBD1 (7 bases). The sequencing input was PBMCs. The CDR3 reads CASSQGGNYEQYF. CDR3 DNA sequence: TGTGCATCATCGCAGGGGGGTAACTACGAGCAGTACTTC.